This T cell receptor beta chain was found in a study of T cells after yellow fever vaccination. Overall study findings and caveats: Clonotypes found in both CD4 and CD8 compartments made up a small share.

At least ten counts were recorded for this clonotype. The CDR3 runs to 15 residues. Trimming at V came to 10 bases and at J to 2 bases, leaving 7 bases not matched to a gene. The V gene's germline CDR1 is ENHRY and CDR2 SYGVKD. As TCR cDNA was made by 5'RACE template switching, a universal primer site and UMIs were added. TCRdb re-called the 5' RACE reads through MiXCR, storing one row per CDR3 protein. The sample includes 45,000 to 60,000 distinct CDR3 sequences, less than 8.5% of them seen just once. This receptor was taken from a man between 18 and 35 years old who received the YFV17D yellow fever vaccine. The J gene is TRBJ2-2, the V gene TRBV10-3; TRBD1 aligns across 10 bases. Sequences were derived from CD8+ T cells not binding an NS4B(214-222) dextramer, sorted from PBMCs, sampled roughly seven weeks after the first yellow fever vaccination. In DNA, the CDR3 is TGTGCCACCGCGGACAGGGGGTATAACACCGGGGAGCTGTTTTTT. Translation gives CATADRGYNTGELFF.